A selection of T cell receptor beta chains follows, all from one sample in a study of T cells in Graves' hyperthyroidism and ophthalmopathy. TCRdb re-derived calls from the multiplex PCR reads in MiXCR, one entry per CDR3 protein. The table has fewer than 250,000 distinct CDR3 sequences, roughly a sixth seen once; the top ten hold roughly 50%. The specimen sequenced was blood. These receptor sequences come from a man over 45 with Graves' hyperthyroidism. Each CDR3 is given with its conserved first and last residue. Fields, in order: J gene, D gene, clone size, V gene, CDR3 DNA, CDR3 protein. The D gene is left open where the match is weak. Size is omitted from some rows. Given values are once, few, many or a class for expanded clones.

TRBJ2-3,-,many,TRBV11-3,TGTGCCAGCAGCTTTGGGGGGCGAGATACGCAGTATTTT,CASSFGGRDTQYF
TRBJ2-5,TRBD2,-,TRBV7-6,TGTGCCAGCAGCCCCCGCGGGCGGGAGTACCAAGAGACCCAGTACTTC,CASSPRGREYQETQYF
TRBJ2-2,TRBD2,-,TRBV6-2/TRBV6-3,TGTGCCAGCAGTCGACTAGCGGGAGACACCGGGGAGCTGTTTTTT,CASSRLAGDTGELFF
TRBJ2-1,-,-,TRBV6-1,TGTGCCAGCAGTTTTCAGGGATCCTACAATGAGCAGTTCTTC,CASSFQGSYNEQFF
TRBJ2-7,-,many,TRBV20-1,TGCAGTGCTCCAGGGACCGAGAGTATCGACGAGCAGTACTTC,CSAPGTESIDEQYF
TRBJ1-2,-,-,TRBV20-1,TGCAGTGCCGATGACAGACGCCGAAATCTCTATGGCTACACCTTC,CSADDRRRNLYGYTF
TRBJ2-1,-,many,TRBV15,TGTGCCACCAGCAGAGAGGCTAGCTGGGTTTGGAATGAGCAGTTCTTC,CATSREASWVWNEQFF
TRBJ2-5,-,few,TRBV7-2,TGTGCCAGCAGCTTAGGAACCGCGGCTTTGGGGGAGACCCAGTACTTC,CASSLGTAALGETQYF
TRBJ2-5,-,-,TRBV28,TGTGCCAGCAGTTTTTGGGGGGGCAGGGAGACCCAGTACTTC,CASSFWGGRETQYF
TRBJ2-5,-,-,TRBV19,TGTGCCAGTAGTTCGGGAGATTTATCCGAGACCCAGTACTTC,CASSSGDLSETQYF
TRBJ2-7,-,-,TRBV14,TGTGCCAGCAGCCAAGATGGAAGCGGCTACGGGAAGCAGTACTTC,CASSQDGSGYGKQYF
TRBJ2-7,TRBD1,many,TRBV28,TGTGCCAGCAGTTTATTTGGACAGGTCTACGAGCAGTACTTC,CASSLFGQVYEQYF
TRBJ2-1,-,many,TRBV11-3,TGTGCCAGCAGCTTGAGTGGTGAGCAGTTCTTC,CASSLSGEQFF
TRBJ2-5,-,-,TRBV29-1,TGCAGCGTCTTTCGACAGGATGAGACCCAGTACTTC,CSVFRQDETQYF
TRBJ2-3,-,once,TRBV7-9,TGTGCCAGCAGCTGGAATACATGGGCAGATACACAGTATTTT,CASSWNTWADTQYF
TRBJ2-5,-,-,TRBV30,TGTGCCTGGAGTGCTTTGGGGACCCAGTACTTC,CAWSALGTQYF
TRBJ2-6,-,few,TRBV20-1,TGCAGTGCTAGAGATGGTCGGGGTTCTGGGGCCAACGTCCTGACTTTC,CSARDGRGSGANVLTF
TRBJ2-7,TRBD2,many,TRBV28,TGTGCCAGCAGTTTCTGGCAGACGAGGACTAGCGGGACCTACGAGCAGTACTTC,CASSFWQTRTSGTYEQYF
TRBJ1-2,-,many,TRBV5-1,TGCGCCAGCAGCTTGTCGGGGGTATCTTCGGGTGGCTACACCTTC,CASSLSGVSSGGYTF
TRBJ2-7,TRBD1,many,TRBV7-9,TGTGCCAGCAGCTGGGGACAGGGGGTAGACGAGCAGTACTTC,CASSWGQGVDEQYF
TRBJ2-6,-,many,TRBV12-3/TRBV12-4,TGTGCCAGCAGTTTAGGACGCCGGAGGGGGGCCAACGTCCTGACTTTC,CASSLGRRRGANVLTF
TRBJ2-5,-,-,TRBV12-3/TRBV12-4,TGTGCCAGCAGTCCTGACCAAGAGACCCAGTACTTC,CASSPDQETQYF
TRBJ2-5,TRBD2,many,TRBV20-1,TGCAGTGCTCTGGGACTAGCGGGAGAGACCCAGTACTTC,CSALGLAGETQYF
TRBJ2-7,TRBD1,many,TRBV10-3,TGTGCCATCAGTGACCGCTTGGACAGGGGGCGGCTACCCGCGCACGAGCAGTACTTC,CAISDRLDRGRLPAHEQYF
TRBJ2-3,-,-,TRBV10-2,TGCGCCTCCAGGGTGGGGACAGATACGCAGTATTTT,CASRVGTDTQYF
TRBJ1-5,-,many,TRBV28,TGTGCCAGCAGTCCCCACAATCAGCCCCAGCATTTT,CASSPHNQPQHF
TRBJ2-1,-,many,TRBV27,TGTGCCAGCAGTAAAATCTCCGGGTACAATGAGCAGTTCTTC,CASSKISGYNEQFF
TRBJ2-2,-,once,TRBV5-4,TGTGCCAGCAGCTCCACGACCTCACACGGGGAGCCGTTTTTT,CASSSTTSHGEPFF
TRBJ2-1,-,many,TRBV7-2,TGTGCCAGCAGCTTTCTGGCTAGCAGTGATGAGCAGTTCTTC,CASSFLASSDEQFF
TRBJ2-3,-,many,TRBV5-1,TGCGCCAGCAGCGGGGACTTCCGAGCAGATACGCAGTATTTT,CASSGDFRADTQYF
TRBJ2-2,TRBD1,-,TRBV6-2/TRBV6-3,TGTGCCAGTAGTATTCAGGGGGCGAACACCGGGGAGCTGTTTTTT,CASSIQGANTGELFF
TRBJ1-1,-,-,TRBV11-2,TGTGCCAGCAGCACCAGTGGACAGAACACTGAAGCTCTCTTT,CASSTSGQNTEALF
TRBJ2-7,-,-,TRBV6-7,TGTGCCAGCAGTTACCTCGGGTCCGAACAGCTCTACGAGCAGTACTTC,CASSYLGSEQLYEQYF
TRBJ2-2,-,few,TRBV5-1,TGCGCCAGCAGCGTACAGGGTAACGGGGAGCTGTTTTTT,CASSVQGNGELFF
TRBJ2-1,TRBD1,-,TRBV9,TGTGCCAGCAGCGTATCCTCCGGGACAGGGGAATACAATGAGCAGTTCTTC,CASSVSSGTGEYNEQFF
TRBJ1-2,-,many,TRBV11-3,TGTGCCAGCAGCCCCGAAGGGGTTTATGGCTACACCTTC,CASSPEGVYGYTF
TRBJ1-5,-,many,TRBV18,TGTGCCAGCTCACCAGGGCAGGGGAGCAATCAGCCCCAGCATTTT,CASSPGQGSNQPQHF